A single sample is the source of the 20 T cell receptor beta chains below, sequenced in a study of vaccination and CD4 T cells after COVID-19. Cultured CD4+ T-cell DNA underwent Oncomine TCR Beta short-read sequencing. In TCRdb, the PCR reads were re-called with MiXCR into one record per CDR3 protein. This sample has approximately 15,000 distinct CDR3 sequences, with roughly 51% found just once. The treatment here: roughly 10-day PBMC culture with coronavirus spike peptide pools or control peptides (ViraFEST assay). Their antigen targets remain unknown. This sample comprised CD4+ T cells from blood, cultured in vitro, obtained before SARS-CoV-2 vaccination. Receptors originate from a human donor who had recovered from COVID-19.

This clonotype was counted once. The chain employs TRBV7-2 and TRBJ1-2; D gene unclear. CDR3 length: 14 amino acids. The V gene lost 5 bases and the J gene lost 4 bases, with 14 bases spanning the gap. Germline V lookup: CDR1 SGHTA, CDR2 FQGNSA. The CDR3 sequence: CASSPFGGPYGYTF. The CDR3 DNA follows: TGTGCCAGCAGCCCCTTCGGCGGGCCCTATGGCTACACCTTC.

This chain links TRBV5-4 with TRBJ1-2, with a tentative D call TRBD1 (6 bases). There are 15 residues in the CDR3. CDR1 and CDR2 (germline): SGHNT, YYREEE (reference sequence). The ends were cut back, 6 bases at V and 5 bases at J, with 20 bases in the middle. The CDR3 spells CASTGSGGRQYGYTF. CDR3 nucleotides: TGTGCCAGCACCGGATCGGGGGGGCGCCAGTATGGCTACACCTTC.

In this sample, this clonotype is medium-sized. The chain carries TRBV30 and TRBJ1-1, with 8 positions matching TRBD1. Trimming at V came to 1 base and at J to 3 bases, leaving 4 bases not matched to a gene. The CDR3 runs 14 residues. Germline V gene sequence: CDR1 GTSNPN, CDR2 SVGIG (reference sequence). The CDR3 sequence: CAWSGQGAYTEAFF. CDR3 DNA sequence: TGTGCCTGGAGTGGCCAGGGGGCATACACTGAAGCTTTCTTT.

This clonotype has a handful of counts. The chain is built from TRBV6-1 and TRBJ1-5, with D possibly TRBD1 on 5 matching bases. The CDR3 sequence is 15 residues long. V was cut by 8 bases and J by 0 bases, with 14 bases left in between. Germline loops: CDR1 MNHNS, CDR2 SASEGT. The CDR3 DNA is TGTGCCAGCTGCCGGGACTTATATAGCAATCAGCCCCAGCATTTT. Encoded protein: CASCRDLYSNQPQHF.

This clonotype was recorded a few times. This chain links TRBV20-1 with TRBJ1-6, with 9 bases matching TRBD1. V lost 0 bases, J lost 7 bases, and 4 bases stayed unmatched. Germline loops: CDR1 DFQATT, CDR2 SNEGSKA (reference sequence). The CDR3 consists of 15 residues. The CDR3 reads CSARDRDRANSPLHF. In DNA, the CDR3 is TGCAGTGCTAGAGATCGGGACAGGGCCAATTCACCCCTCCACTTT.

The chain's CDR3 is CASSLSGDYGYTF. The CDR3 DNA sequence: TGTGCCAGCAGTTTATCAGGAGACTATGGCTACACCTTC. The chain combines TRBV27 with TRBJ1-2; D gene unclear. The germline gives CDR1 MNHEY, CDR2 SMNVEV (reference sequence). The CDR3 spans 13 residues. The germline V and J ends were trimmed by 0 bases and 3 bases, with 5 bases remaining between them.

The V and J genes are TRBV5-1 and TRBJ2-7; possibly TRBD1 for D (5 bases). V lost 4 bases to trimming and J lost 2 bases, with 13 bases between them. The CDR3 has 14 amino acids. Germline CDR1 is SGHRS and CDR2 is YFSETQ. As DNA, the CDR3 is TGCGCCAGCAGCCCCATGGGGCTTACCTACGAGCAGTACTTC. Translation gives CASSPMGLTYEQYF.

CDR3 sequence reads: CASQKDSFNYGYTF. As DNA, the CDR3 is TGTGCCAGTCAAAAGGACAGCTTTAACTATGGCTACACCTTC. The gene calls are TRBV2 and TRBJ1-2; perhaps TRBD1 as D (6 bases). Looked up from germline, CDR1 is SNHLY and CDR2 is FYNNEI. The V gene lost 9 bases and the J gene lost 1 base, with 15 bases spanning the gap. The length of the CDR3 is 14 residues.

The chain employs TRBV6-1 and TRBJ1-1; possible D gene TRBD1, 5 bases. Trimming removed 1 base at V and 7 bases at J, with 25 bases between. Germline assignment: CDR1 MNHNS and CDR2 SASEGT. The CDR3 loop spans 18 amino acids. This CDR3 is CASSEETGSLLGADEAFF. The DNA for the CDR3 is TGTGCCAGCAGTGAAGAAACAGGTTCCCTCCTTGGGGCCGATGAAGCTTTCTTT.

The rearrangement joins TRBV7-8 to TRBJ2-2; 8 nucleotides align to TRBD2. Trimming took 5 bases from V and 3 from J; bases not matched to a gene: 5. Germline-derived CDR1 and CDR2 are SGHVS and FQNEAQ. The CDR3 runs to 15 residues. This chain's CDR3 is CASSASGRDTGELFF. CDR3 DNA: TGTGCCAGCAGCGCGAGCGGGAGAGACACCGGGGAGCTGTTTTTT.

The table lists this clonotype with a few counts. V is TRBV11-3 and J is TRBJ1-2, with D perhaps TRBD1 (5 bases). V was clipped by 3 bases and J by 2 bases, with 19 bases between them. CDR3 length: 17 amino acids. CDR1 is SGHNT, CDR2 YENEEA, per germline. The CDR3 sequence: CASSFSPGLQENYGYTF. DNA for the CDR3: TGTGCCAGCAGCTTTTCCCCGGGACTACAGGAGAACTATGGCTACACCTTC.

The gene calls are TRBV20-1 and TRBJ2-5; 7 bases map to TRBD2. The CDR3 covers 13 residues. With 1 base clipped from V and 4 bases from J, the junction kept 3 bases outside the gene matches. The V gene's germline CDR1 is DFQATT and CDR2 SNEGSKA (reference sequence). The CDR3 loop is CSARGIAGETQYF. For the CDR3, the DNA is TGCAGTGCTAGAGGGATAGCGGGAGAGACCCAGTACTTC.

This chain joins TRBV6-1 and TRBJ1-2; no definite D call. Per germline, CDR1 MNHNS and CDR2 SASEGT. V shed 8 bases and J shed 1 base, with 8 bases lying between them. This CDR3 contains 12 residues. In DNA form, the CDR3 reads TGTGCCAGCGCCCGCAGTAACTATGGCTACACCTTC. Translation gives CASARSNYGYTF.

V is TRBV6-1 and J is TRBJ1-1, with 8 nucleotides matching TRBD1. The germline CDR1 and CDR2 sequences are MNHNS and SASEGT. After removal of 5 bases from V and 1 base from J, the junction contained 9 bases not matched to a gene. This CDR3 comprises 16 residues. This chain's CDR3 is CASSQPGDRWNTEAFF. CDR3 sequence (DNA): TGTGCCAGCAGTCAACCGGGGGACAGGTGGAACACTGAAGCTTTCTTT.

The V and J genes are TRBV20-1 and TRBJ2-7; D uncertain. CDR3 length equals 12 residues. Germline V gene lookup returns CDR1 DFQATT and CDR2 SNEGSKA (reference sequence). Trimming cost V 0 bases and J 1 base, with 4 bases left between them. DNA for the CDR3: TGCAGTGCTAGAGAGGATTCCTACGAGCAGTACTTC. Translation: CSAREDSYEQYF.

V gene TRBV12-5 combines with J gene TRBJ1-5, with unresolved D. The CDR3 is made up of 12 amino acids. Germline loops: CDR1 LGHNT, CDR2 FRNRAP. V was shortened by 4 bases and J by 9 bases, with 10 bases between the two germline ends. CDR3 in amino acids: CASGSTPGPQHF. Written as DNA, the CDR3 is TGTGCTAGTGGTTCCACCCCGGGGCCCCAGCATTTT.

This chain uses TRBV7-2 with TRBJ2-3; the match to TRBD2 covers 14 bases. CDR3 size: 19 residues. From germline, CDR1 is SGHTA and CDR2 FQGNSA. V trimming: 2 bases; J trimming: 6 bases; junction bases outside the gene matches: 13. CDR3 DNA sequence: TGTGCCAGCAGCTTACTCATTGGCGGACTAGCGGGAGGTGCCGATACGCAGTATTTT. Amino acids: CASSLLIGGLAGGADTQYF.

The chain couples TRBV15 to TRBJ2-7, with 10 bases matching TRBD1. With 1 base clipped from V and 3 bases from J, the junction kept 9 bases outside the gene matches. The CDR3 is 17 amino acids. Germline CDR1 LNHNV, CDR2 YYDKDF (reference sequence). Here the CDR3 DNA reads TGTGCCACCAGCAGAGGGTCGCCGGGACAGGGGATCTACGAGCAGTACTTC. This sequence encodes CATSRGSPGQGIYEQYF.

The J gene is TRBJ2-7, the V gene TRBV20-1; D gene uncertain. Trimming pared 0 bases from V and 5 bases from J, leaving 17 bases between. CDR1 and CDR2 (germline): DFQATT, SNEGSKA (reference sequence). This CDR3 comprises 15 residues. CDR3 sequence reads: CSAREGPSLADEQYF. As DNA, the CDR3 is TGCAGTGCTAGAGAAGGGCCTTCCCTGGCCGACGAGCAGTACTTC.

V usage is TRBV7-7 and J usage is TRBJ1-2; 8 bases line up with TRBD1. Trimming removed 5 bases from V and 0 bases from J; junction bases left unmatched: 8. Per the germline V gene, CDR1 is SSHAT and CDR2 is FNYEAQ (reference sequence). The CDR3 totals 16 residues. CDR3 nucleotides: TGTGCCAGCAGCGACAGGGGCGAAATAACTAACTATGGCTACACCTTC. This gives the protein CASSDRGEITNYGYTF.